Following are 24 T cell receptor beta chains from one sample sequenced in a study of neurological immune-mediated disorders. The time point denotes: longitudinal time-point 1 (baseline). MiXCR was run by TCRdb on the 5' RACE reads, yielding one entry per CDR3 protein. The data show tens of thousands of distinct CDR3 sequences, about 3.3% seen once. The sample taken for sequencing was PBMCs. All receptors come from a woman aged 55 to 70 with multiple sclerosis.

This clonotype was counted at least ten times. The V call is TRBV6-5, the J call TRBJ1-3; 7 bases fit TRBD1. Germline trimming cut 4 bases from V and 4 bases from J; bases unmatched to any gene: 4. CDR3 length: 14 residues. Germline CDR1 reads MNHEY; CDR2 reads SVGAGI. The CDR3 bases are TGTGCCAGCAGTTCCCCGGGACAGGGAAACACCATATATTTT. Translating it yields CASSSPGQGNTIYF.

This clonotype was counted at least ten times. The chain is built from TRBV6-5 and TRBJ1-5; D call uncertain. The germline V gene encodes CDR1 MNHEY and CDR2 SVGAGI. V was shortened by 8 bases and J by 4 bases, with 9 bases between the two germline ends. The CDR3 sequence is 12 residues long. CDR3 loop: CASPSLNQPQHF. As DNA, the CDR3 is TGTGCCAGCCCTAGTCTAAATCAGCCCCAGCATTTT.

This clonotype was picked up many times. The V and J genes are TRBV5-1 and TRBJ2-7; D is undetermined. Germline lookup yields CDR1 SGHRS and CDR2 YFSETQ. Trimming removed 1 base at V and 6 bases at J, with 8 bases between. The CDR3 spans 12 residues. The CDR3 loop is CASSLSASEQYF. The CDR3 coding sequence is TGCGCCAGCAGCTTGTCGGCGAGCGAGCAGTACTTC. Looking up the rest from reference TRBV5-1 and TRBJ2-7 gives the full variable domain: KAGVTQTPRYLIKTRGQQVTLSCSPISGHRSVSWYQQTPGQGLQFLFEYFSETQRNKGNFPGRFSGRQFSNSRSEMNVSTLELGDSALYLCASSLSASEQYFGPGTRLTVT.

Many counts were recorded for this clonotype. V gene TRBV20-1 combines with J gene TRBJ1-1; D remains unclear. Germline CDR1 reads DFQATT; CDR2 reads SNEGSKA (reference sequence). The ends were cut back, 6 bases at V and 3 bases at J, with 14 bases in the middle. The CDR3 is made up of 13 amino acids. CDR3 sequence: CSARSLPHTEAFF. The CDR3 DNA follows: TGCAGTGCCCGTTCCCTACCGCACACTGAAGCTTTCTTT.

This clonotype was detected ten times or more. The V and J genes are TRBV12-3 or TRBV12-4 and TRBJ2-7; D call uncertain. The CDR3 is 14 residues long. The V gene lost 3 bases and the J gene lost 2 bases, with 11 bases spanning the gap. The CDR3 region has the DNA TGTGCCAGCAGTTTCTGGCAATCGACCTACGAGCAGTACTTC. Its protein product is CASSFWQSTYEQYF.

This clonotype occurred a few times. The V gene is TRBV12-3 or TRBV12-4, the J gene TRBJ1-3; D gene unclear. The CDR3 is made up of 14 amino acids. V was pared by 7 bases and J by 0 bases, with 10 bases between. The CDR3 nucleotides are TGTGCCAGCACCCCGAGGCACTCTGGAAACACCATATATTTT. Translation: CASTPRHSGNTIYF.

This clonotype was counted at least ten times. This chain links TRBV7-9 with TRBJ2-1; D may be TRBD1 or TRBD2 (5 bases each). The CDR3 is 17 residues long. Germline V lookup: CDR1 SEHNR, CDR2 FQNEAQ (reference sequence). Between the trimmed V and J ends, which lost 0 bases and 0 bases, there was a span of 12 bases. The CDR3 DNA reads TGTGCCAGCAGCTTAGCTGGGACCGCTACCTCCTACAATGAGCAGTTCTTC. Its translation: CASSLAGTATSYNEQFF.

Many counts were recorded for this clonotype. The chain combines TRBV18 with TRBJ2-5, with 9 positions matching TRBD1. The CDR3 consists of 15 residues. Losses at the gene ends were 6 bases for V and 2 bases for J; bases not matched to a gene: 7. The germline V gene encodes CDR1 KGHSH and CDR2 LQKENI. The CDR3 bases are TGTGCCAGCTCGCAGGGACAGGGACTACAAGAGACCCAGTACTTC. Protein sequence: CASSQGQGLQETQYF.

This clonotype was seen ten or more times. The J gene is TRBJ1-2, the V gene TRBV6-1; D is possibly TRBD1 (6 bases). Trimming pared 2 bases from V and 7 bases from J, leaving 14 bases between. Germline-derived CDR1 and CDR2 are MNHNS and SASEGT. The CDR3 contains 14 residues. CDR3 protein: CASSETAAGAGYTF. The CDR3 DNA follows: TGTGCCAGCAGTGAAACGGCGGCAGGGGCTGGCTACACCTTC.

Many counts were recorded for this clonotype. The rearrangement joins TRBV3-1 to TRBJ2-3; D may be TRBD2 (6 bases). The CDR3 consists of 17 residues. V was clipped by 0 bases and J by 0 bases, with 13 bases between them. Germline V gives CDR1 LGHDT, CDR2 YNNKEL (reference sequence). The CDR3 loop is CASSQERLGHSTDTQYF. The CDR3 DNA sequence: TGTGCCAGCAGCCAAGAAAGACTAGGGCATAGCACAGATACGCAGTATTTT.

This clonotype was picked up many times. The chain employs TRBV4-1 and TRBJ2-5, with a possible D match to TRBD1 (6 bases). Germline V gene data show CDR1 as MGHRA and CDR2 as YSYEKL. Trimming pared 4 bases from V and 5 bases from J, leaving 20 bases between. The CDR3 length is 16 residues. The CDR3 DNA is TGCGCCAGCAGCCCTCCTAAGGGCAGGGGATTGGAGACCCAGTACTTC. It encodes CASSPPKGRGLETQYF.

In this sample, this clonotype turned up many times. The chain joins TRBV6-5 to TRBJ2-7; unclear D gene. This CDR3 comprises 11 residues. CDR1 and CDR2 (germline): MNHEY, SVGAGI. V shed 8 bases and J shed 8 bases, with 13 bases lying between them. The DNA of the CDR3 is TGTGCCAGCGGAGCTACTTCACAGCAGTACTTC. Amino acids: CASGATSQQYF.

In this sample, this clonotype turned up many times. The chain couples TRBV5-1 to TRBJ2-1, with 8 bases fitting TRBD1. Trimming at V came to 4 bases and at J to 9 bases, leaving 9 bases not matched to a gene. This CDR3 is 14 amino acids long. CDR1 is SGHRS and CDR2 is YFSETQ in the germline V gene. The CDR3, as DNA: TGCGCCAGCAGCGGGACAGGAACCGTGGGTGAGCAGTTCTTC. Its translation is CASSGTGTVGEQFF.

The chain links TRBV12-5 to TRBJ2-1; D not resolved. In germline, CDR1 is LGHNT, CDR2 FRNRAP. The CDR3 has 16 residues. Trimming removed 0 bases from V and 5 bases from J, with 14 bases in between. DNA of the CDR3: TGTGCTAGTGGTTTGGTGCTAGGGAATCTCCACAATGAGCAGTTCTTC. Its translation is CASGLVLGNLHNEQFF.

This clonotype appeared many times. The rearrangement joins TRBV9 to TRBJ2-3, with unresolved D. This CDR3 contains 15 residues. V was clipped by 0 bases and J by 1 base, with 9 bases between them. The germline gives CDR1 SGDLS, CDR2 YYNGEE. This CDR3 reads CASSVGGRGTDTQYF. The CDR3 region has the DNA TGTGCCAGCAGCGTAGGGGGTCGGGGCACAGATACGCAGTATTTT.

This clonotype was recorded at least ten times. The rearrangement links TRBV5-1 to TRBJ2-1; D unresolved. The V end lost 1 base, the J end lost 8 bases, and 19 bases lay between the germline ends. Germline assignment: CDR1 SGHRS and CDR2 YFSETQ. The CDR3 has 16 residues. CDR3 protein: CASSLSAGYRSDEQFF. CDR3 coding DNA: TGCGCCAGCAGCTTGTCCGCTGGGTACCGGTCGGATGAGCAGTTCTTC. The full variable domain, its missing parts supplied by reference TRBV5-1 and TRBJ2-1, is KAGVTQTPRYLIKTRGQQVTLSCSPISGHRSVSWYQQTPGQGLQFLFEYFSETQRNKGNFPGRFSGRQFSNSRSEMNVSTLELGDSALYLCASSLSAGYRSDEQFFGPGTRLTVL.

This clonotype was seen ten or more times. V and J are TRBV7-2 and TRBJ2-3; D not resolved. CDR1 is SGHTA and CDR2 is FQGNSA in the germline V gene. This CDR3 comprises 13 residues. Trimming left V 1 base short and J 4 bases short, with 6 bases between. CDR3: CASSLEGADTQYF. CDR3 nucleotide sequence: TGTGCCAGCAGCTTAGAGGGCGCAGATACGCAGTATTTT.

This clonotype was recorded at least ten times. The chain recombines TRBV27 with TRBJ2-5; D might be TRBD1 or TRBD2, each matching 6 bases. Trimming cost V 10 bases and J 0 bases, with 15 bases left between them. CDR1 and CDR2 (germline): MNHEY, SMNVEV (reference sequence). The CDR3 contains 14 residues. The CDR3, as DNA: TGTGCCATTGCGAGGGGGGCGAACCAAGAGACCCAGTACTTC. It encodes CAIARGANQETQYF.

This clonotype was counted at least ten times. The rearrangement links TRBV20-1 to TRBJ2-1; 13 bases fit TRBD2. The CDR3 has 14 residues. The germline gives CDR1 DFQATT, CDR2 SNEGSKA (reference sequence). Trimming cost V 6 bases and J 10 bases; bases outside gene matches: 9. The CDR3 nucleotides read TGCAGTGCCCTCACTAGCGGGGGGGCCACAGAGCAGTTCTTC. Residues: CSALTSGGATEQFF.

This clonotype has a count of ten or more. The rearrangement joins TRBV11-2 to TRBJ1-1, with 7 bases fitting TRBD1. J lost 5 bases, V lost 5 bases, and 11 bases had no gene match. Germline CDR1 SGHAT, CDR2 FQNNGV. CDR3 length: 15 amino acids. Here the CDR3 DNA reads TGTGCCAGCAGCGCGACGACAGGGTTTCGGACTGAAGCTTTCTTT. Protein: CASSATTGFRTEAFF.

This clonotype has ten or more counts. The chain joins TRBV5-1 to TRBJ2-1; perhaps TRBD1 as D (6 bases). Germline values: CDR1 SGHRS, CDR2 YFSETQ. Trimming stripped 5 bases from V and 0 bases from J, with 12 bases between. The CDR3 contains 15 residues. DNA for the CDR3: TGCGCCAGCAGGGCTTCAGGGGTCTCCTACAATGAGCAGTTCTTC. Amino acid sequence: CASRASGVSYNEQFF.

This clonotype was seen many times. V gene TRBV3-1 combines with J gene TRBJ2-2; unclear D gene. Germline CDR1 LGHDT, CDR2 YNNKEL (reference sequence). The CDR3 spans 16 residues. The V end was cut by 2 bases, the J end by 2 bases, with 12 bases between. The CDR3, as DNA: TGTGCCAGCAGCCAACCCCGATTCATTAACACCGGGGAGCTGTTTTTT. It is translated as CASSQPRFINTGELFF.

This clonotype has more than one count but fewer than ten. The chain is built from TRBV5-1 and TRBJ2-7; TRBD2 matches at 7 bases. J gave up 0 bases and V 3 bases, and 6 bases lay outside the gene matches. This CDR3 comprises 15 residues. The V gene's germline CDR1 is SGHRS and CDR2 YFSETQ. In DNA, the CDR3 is TGCGCCAGCAGCTGGGGAGGGGCCAGCTCCTACGAGCAGTACTTC. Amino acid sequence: CASSWGGASSYEQYF.

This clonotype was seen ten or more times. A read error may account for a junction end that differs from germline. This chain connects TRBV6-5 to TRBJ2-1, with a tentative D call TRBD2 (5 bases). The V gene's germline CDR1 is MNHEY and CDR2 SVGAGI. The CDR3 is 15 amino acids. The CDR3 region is CASSYGGGYYNERFF. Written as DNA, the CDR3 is TGTGCCAGCAGTTACGGTGGCGGGTATTACAATGAGCGGTTCTTC.